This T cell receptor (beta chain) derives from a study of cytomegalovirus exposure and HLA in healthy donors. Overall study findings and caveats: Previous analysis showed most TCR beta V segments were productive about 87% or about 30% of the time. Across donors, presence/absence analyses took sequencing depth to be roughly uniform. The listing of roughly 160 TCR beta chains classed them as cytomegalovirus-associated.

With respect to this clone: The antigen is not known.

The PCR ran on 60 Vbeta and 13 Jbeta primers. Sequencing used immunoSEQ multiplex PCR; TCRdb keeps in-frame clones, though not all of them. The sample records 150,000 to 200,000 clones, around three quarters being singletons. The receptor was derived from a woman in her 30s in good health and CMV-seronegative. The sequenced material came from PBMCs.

The CDR3 sequence is CASGGALAATNEKLFF. For the CDR3, the DNA is TGTGCCAGCGGGGGGGCACTCGCTGCAACTAATGAAAAACTGTTTTTT. This chain links TRBV4-2 with TRBJ1-4; tentatively, D is TRBD1 (6 bases). The CDR3 contains 16 residues. The germline gives CDR1 LGHNA, CDR2 YNFKEQ. Trimming took off 8 bases at V and 0 bases at J, with 16 bases between the two ends.